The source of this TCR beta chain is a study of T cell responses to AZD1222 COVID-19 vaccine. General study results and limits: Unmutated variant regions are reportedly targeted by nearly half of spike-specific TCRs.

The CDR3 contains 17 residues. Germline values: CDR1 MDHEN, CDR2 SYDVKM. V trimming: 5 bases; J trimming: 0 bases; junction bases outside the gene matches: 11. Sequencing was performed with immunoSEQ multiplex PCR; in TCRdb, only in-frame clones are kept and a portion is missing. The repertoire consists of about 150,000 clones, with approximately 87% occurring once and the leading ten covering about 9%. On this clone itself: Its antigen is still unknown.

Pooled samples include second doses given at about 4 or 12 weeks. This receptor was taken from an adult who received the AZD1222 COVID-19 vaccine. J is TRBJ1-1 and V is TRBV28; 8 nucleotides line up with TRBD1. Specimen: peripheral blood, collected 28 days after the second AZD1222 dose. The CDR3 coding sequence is TGTGCCAGCAGTCCCCGGGTTCGGGACAGGTTGAACACTGAAGCTTTCTTT. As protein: CASSPRVRDRLNTEAFF.